This TCR beta chain was identified during a study of blood T cell repertoires in COVID-19. Study-wide background: The study drew acute and convalescent COVID-19 samples from the United States, Italy and Spain. Sources were T cells, B-cell-depleted T cells, or PBMCs; the material itself was cDNA or gDNA.

Some clones are missing from TCRdb's copy, which holds only in-frame ones; the method was immunoSEQ multiplex PCR. The sample consists of 200,000 to 250,000 clones, approximately 80% of them appearing once. Between the trimmed V and J ends, which lost 4 bases and 0 bases, there was a span of 9 bases. This CDR3 is 15 amino acids long. Germline CDR1 is MNHEY and CDR2 is SVGEGT. The source of this sequence is a woman aged 80 or older with acute or convalescent COVID-19. The V gene is TRBV6-2 or TRBV6-3, the J gene TRBJ2-2; D might be TRBD1 (6 bases). Sequencing was carried out using peripheral blood. The CDR3 spells CASSSGTPNTGELFF. Here the CDR3 DNA reads TGTGCCAGCAGTTCTGGGACACCGAACACCGGGGAGCTGTTTTTT.